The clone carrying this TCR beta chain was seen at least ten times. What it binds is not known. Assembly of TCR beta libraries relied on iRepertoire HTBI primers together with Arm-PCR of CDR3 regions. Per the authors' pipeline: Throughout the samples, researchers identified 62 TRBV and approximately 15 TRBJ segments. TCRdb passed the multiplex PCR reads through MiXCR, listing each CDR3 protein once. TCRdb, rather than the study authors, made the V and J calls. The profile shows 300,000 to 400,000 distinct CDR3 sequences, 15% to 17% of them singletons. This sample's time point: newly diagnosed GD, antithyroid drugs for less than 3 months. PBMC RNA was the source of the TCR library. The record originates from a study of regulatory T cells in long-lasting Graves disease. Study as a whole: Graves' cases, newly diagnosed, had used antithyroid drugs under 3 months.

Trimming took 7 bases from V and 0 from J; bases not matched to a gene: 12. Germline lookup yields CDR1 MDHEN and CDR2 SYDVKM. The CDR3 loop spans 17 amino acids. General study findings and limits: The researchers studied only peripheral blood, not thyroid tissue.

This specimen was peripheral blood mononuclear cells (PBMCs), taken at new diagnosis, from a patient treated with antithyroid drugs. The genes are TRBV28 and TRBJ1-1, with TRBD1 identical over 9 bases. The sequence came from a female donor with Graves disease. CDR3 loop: CASIRGDREFLNTEAFF. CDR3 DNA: TGTGCCAGCATTAGGGGGGACAGGGAATTCTTGAACACTGAAGCTTTCTTT.